This T cell receptor beta chain derives from a study of T cells in localized non-small cell lung cancer. Germline V gene sequence: CDR1 SGHNT, CDR2 YENEEA. V shed 4 bases, J shed 0 bases, and the junction held 6 bases outside the gene matches. This CDR3 spans 16 amino acids. Details on this clone: Its specificity is not known.

Profiling relied on immunoSEQ multiplex PCR, and the TCRdb table lists in-frame clones only, not all of them. This sample yields 53,000 or so clones, of which roughly 83% are seen a single time; approximately 18% belongs to the top ten. Notes on the study in general: Sequencing, confined to only one tumor region, leaves heterogeneity possible. Tumor trailed uninvolved adjacent lung in T cell clonality, which peaked there.

This sequence was found in a man aged 35 to 70 with stage III lung adenocarcinoma. The chain combines TRBV11-3 with TRBJ2-1; 7 bases fit TRBD2. The specimen was peripheral blood mononuclear cells, collected before any cancer treatment. The CDR3 DNA reads TGTGCCAGCAGCTCCCGCGGCGGGGGCTCCTACAATGAGCAGTTCTTC. This translates into CASSSRGGGSYNEQFF.